These 16 T cell receptor beta chains came from one sample sequenced in a study of low-dose radiotherapy and immunotherapy resistance in tumors. TRAV- and TRBV-specific primers, spanning alpha and beta chains, primed first-strand cDNA. Using a constant-region primer together with a V-primer adapter, TCRs were subjected to 15 to 20 PCR cycles of amplification. TCRdb itself ran the reads through MiXCR, one entry per CDR3 protein. The sample consists of fewer than 110,000 distinct CDR3 sequences, around 21% of them appearing once. The time point: after trial treatment. Treatment noted: LDRT plus nivolumab, ipilimumab, low-dose cyclophosphamide and aspirin (RACIN trial). This material consisted of PBMCs, taken after low-dose radiotherapy plus immunotherapy. These receptors came from a male donor with prostate cancer.

The sample holds many counts of this clonotype. This chain uses TRBV7-8 with TRBJ1-1; no clear D gene. Germline V gene sequence: CDR1 SGHVS, CDR2 FQNEAQ. V was clipped by 2 bases and J by 0 bases, with 13 bases between them. CDR3 length: 16 amino acids. The CDR3 sequence: CASSLPTPRLNTEAFF. CDR3 in DNA: TGTGCCAGCAGCTTACCTACGCCTAGATTGAACACTGAAGCTTTCTTT.

For this clonotype: Germline and junction disagree at one end, which may indicate a read error. The V gene is TRBV11-2, the J gene TRBJ2-7; D is tentatively TRBD1 or TRBD2 (5 bases each). This CDR3 region has 14 residues. Per germline, CDR1 SGHAT and CDR2 FQNNGV. CDR3 bases: TGTACCAGCAGCCACGAGGGGACCCCCTACGAACAGTACTTC. Translating gives CTSSHEGTPYEQYF.

In the case of this clonotype: Just one base apart from a much larger clone, this may be a read error. The rearrangement links TRBV7-3 to TRBJ2-7; 8 bases line up with TRBD2. Germline assignment: CDR1 SGHTA and CDR2 FQGTGA. The CDR3 is 15 residues long. V gave up 5 bases and J gave up 7 bases; unmatched junction bases: 13. The CDR3 spells CASSPAGGFFDEQYF. CDR3 DNA: TGTGCCAGCAGCCCTGCGGGGGGCTTTTTCGATGAGCAGTACTTC. The full variable domain, in which reference TRBV7-3 and TRBJ2-7 provide the parts outside the CDR3, is GAGVSQTPSNKVTEKGKYVELRCDPISGHTALYWYRQSLGQGPEFLIYFQGTGAADDSGLPNDRFFAVRPEGSVSTLKIQRTERGDSAVYLCASSPAGGFFDEQYFGPGTRLTVT.

This clonotype was observed once. The chain is built from TRBV29-1 and TRBJ2-7; 7 bases match TRBD2. Germline CDR1 is SQVTM and CDR2 is ANQGSEA. The CDR3 is 13 amino acids. The ends lost 2 bases at V and 1 base at J; junction bases unmatched: 2. The CDR3 loop is CSVEKRDSYEQYF. The CDR3 region has the DNA TGCAGCGTTGAAAAGCGGGATTCCTACGAGCAGTACTTC.

This clonotype was counted only a few times. The rearrangement links TRBV5-1 to TRBJ2-5; D not resolved. Trimming took 1 base from V and 2 from J, leaving 6 bases between them. Germline V gives CDR1 SGHRS, CDR2 YFSETQ. There are 13 residues in the CDR3. The CDR3 bases are TGCGCCAGCAGCTTGTTTCAGCAAGAGACCCAGTACTTC. Its translation is CASSLFQQETQYF.

This clonotype was observed many times. The J gene is TRBJ2-7, the V gene TRBV6-2 or TRBV6-3; D possibly corresponds to TRBD2 (6 bases). The length of the CDR3 is 15 residues. Per the germline V gene, CDR1 is MNHEY and CDR2 is SVGEGT. The V end was cut by 5 bases, the J end by 0 bases, with 14 bases between. CDR3 coding DNA: TGTGCCAGCAGTCACGGGACTTATAGCTCCTACGAGCAGTACTTC. Translating gives CASSHGTYSSYEQYF.

The table lists this clonotype with many counts. The chain joins TRBV5-1 to TRBJ2-7; D is perhaps TRBD1 (6 bases). V shed 4 bases and J shed 4 bases, with 15 bases lying between them. Germline lookup yields CDR1 SGHRS and CDR2 YFSETQ. CDR3 size: 14 residues. The CDR3 is CASSQTGSVYEQYF. CDR3 nucleotide sequence: TGCGCCAGCAGCCAAACAGGGTCCGTTTACGAGCAGTACTTC.

A word on this clonotype: Only one base separates this from a far larger clonotype, so it likely reflects a read error. V and J are TRBV7-2 and TRBJ2-1; D might be TRBD2 (5 bases). Germline CDR1 and CDR2: SGHTA and FQGNSA. Trimming removed 8 bases from V and 13 bases from J, with 24 bases in between. The CDR3 has 14 residues. DNA of the CDR3: TGTGCCAGCCGTGGGAGCGCTTACCAAGAGACCCAGTTCTTC. The encoded protein is CASRGSAYQETQFF.

This clonotype was observed at least ten times. CDR3 region: CASSRQEYTGGKLFF. In DNA, the CDR3 is TGCGCCAGCAGCCGCCAGGAATACACGGGGGGGAAACTGTTTTTT. The chain employs TRBV4-1 and TRBJ1-4; TRBD1 might be the D (5 bases). V was shortened by 4 bases and J by 11 bases, with 20 bases between the two germline ends. The CDR3 runs to 15 residues. In germline, CDR1 is MGHRA, CDR2 YSYEKL.

This chain links TRBV20-1 with TRBJ2-3; the D gene could be TRBD1 or TRBD2 (6 bases each). Germline lookup yields CDR1 DFQATT and CDR2 SNEGSKA (reference sequence). The CDR3 covers 13 residues. Deletions cut 6 bases from V and 4 bases from J, with 14 bases between. CDR3 in amino acids: CSAQTGAADTQYF. The CDR3 bases are TGCAGTGCGCAAACGGGGGCCGCAGATACGCAGTATTTT.

This clonotype was seen repeatedly, ten times or more. The chain joins TRBV12-3 or TRBV12-4 to TRBJ1-1; TRBD1 is a possible D gene (6 bases). This CDR3 contains 13 residues. Trimming took 3 bases from V and 6 from J, leaving 11 bases between them. CDR3 DNA sequence: TGTGCCAGCAGTTTCAGGGGTTCGGCTGAAGCTTTCTTT. Protein product: CASSFRGSAEAFF.

This clonotype was seen at least ten times. The chain is built from TRBV10-3 and TRBJ1-5, with D perhaps TRBD1 (6 bases). The CDR3 is made up of 16 amino acids. V lost 11 bases to trimming and J lost 2 bases, with 22 bases between them. From germline, CDR1 is ENHRY and CDR2 SYGVKD. The CDR3: CAAAAVLGGGNQPQHF. CDR3 DNA: TGTGCCGCGGCTGCCGTGCTTGGGGGCGGCAATCAGCCCCAGCATTTT.

The chain's CDR3 is CASTPSGGAYNEQFF. CDR3 DNA: TGTGCCAGCACCCCTAGCGGGGGGGCGTACAATGAGCAGTTCTTC. The chain couples TRBV6-5 to TRBJ2-1, with 12 bases identical to TRBD2. CDR3 size: 15 residues. Germline V gene lookup returns CDR1 MNHEY and CDR2 SVGAGI. J lost 4 bases, V lost 7 bases, and 5 bases had no gene match.

This clonotype has at least ten counts. CDR3 bases: TGTGCCAGCAGCCCCCCCGGAGCGGGGGGCTTCCTAAGCACAGATACGCAGTATTTT. Translation gives CASSPPGAGGFLSTDTQYF. The V gene is TRBV7-2, the J gene TRBJ2-3, with 9 bases fitting TRBD2. CDR1 and CDR2 from the germline V gene are SGHTA and FQGNSA. V lost 5 bases to trimming and J lost 0 bases; unmatched junction nucleotides: 15. This CDR3 has 19 amino acids.

A word on this clonotype: This may be a read error: a much more frequent sequence differs by one nucleotide. The chain is built from TRBV5-8 and TRBJ2-7; D is perhaps TRBD2 (7 bases). The length of the CDR3 is 15 residues. CDR1 and CDR2 (germline): SGHTS, YDEGEE. Trimming stripped 4 bases from V and 4 bases from J, with 18 bases between. The CDR3 sequence: CASSSGTWGAYEQYF. CDR3 sequence (DNA): TGTGCCAGCAGCAGCGGGACATGGGGCGCGTACGAGCAGTACTTC.

This clonotype appeared a few times. The chain has TRBV28 and TRBJ1-6, with D possibly matching TRBD1 (6 bases). The CDR3 consists of 15 residues. Germline V gives CDR1 MDHEN, CDR2 SYDVKM. Between the trimmed V and J ends, which lost 7 bases and 8 bases, there was a span of 18 bases. CDR3 sequence (DNA): TGTGCCAGCAAGAGGCCCTCAGGGGTATATTCACCCCTCCACTTT. This encodes CASKRPSGVYSPLHF.